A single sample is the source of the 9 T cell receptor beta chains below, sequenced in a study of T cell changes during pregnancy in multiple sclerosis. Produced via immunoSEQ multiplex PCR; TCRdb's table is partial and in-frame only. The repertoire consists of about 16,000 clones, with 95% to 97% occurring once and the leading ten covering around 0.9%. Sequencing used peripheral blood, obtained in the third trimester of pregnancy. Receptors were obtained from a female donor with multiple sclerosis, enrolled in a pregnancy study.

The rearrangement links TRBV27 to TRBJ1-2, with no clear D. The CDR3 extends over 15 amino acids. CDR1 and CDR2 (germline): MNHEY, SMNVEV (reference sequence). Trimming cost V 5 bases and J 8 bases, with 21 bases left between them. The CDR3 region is CASSRGVTGLRGYTF. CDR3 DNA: TGTGCCAGCAGTCGCGGGGTGACTGGACTGAGAGGCTACACCTTC.

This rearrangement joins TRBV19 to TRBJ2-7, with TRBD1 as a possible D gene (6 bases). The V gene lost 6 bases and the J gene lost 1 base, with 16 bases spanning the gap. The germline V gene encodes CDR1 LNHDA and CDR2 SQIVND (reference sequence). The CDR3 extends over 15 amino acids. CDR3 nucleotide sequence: TGTGCCAGTAGCGAGACTTATGGACAGTCCTACGAGCAGTACTTC. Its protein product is CASSETYGQSYEQYF.

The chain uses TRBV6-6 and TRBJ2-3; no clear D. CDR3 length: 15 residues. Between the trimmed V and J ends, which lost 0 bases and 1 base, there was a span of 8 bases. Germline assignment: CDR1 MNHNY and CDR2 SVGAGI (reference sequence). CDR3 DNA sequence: TGTGCCAGCAGTTACTCCGGTCTGGGCACAGATACGCAGTATTTT. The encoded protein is CASSYSGLGTDTQYF.

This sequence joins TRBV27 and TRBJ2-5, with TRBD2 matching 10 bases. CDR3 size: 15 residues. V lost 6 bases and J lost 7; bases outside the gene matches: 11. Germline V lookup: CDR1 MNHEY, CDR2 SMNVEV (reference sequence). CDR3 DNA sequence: TGTGCCAGCAGATCTAGCGGGAGAGCTTACGGGACCCAGTACTTC. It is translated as CASRSSGRAYGTQYF.

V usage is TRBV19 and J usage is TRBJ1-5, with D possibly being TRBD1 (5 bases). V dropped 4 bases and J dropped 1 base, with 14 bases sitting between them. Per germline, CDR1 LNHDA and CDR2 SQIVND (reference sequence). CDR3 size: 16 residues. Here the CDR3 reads CASSTSRVGSNQPQHF. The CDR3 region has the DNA TGTGCCAGTAGTACCTCCAGGGTCGGGAGCAATCAGCCCCAGCATTTT.

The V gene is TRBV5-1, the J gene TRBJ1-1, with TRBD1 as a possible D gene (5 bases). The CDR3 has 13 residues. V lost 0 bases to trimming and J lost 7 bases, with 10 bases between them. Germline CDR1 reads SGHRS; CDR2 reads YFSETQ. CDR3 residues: CASSLEGEGEAFF. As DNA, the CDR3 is TGCGCCAGCAGCTTGGAAGGGGAGGGTGAAGCTTTCTTT. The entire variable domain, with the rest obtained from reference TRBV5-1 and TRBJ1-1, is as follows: KAGVTQTPRYLIKTRGQQVTLSCSPISGHRSVSWYQQTPGQGLQFLFEYFSETQRNKGNFPGRFSGRQFSNSRSEMNVSTLELGDSALYLCASSLEGEGEAFFGQGTRLTVV.

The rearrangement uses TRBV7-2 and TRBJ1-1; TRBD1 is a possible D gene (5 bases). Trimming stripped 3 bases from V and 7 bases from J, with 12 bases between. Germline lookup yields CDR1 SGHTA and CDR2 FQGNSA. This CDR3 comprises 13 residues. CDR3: CASSLLGLLEAFF. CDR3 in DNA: TGTGCCAGCAGCTTGCTGGGGCTGCTTGAAGCTTTCTTT.

CDR3 in amino acids: CASSQGDTGELFF. CDR3 sequence (DNA): TGTGCCAGCTCACAAGGGGACACCGGGGAGCTGTTTTTT. The chain links TRBV18 to TRBJ2-2, with D possibly being TRBD1 (5 bases). Germline V gene sequence: CDR1 KGHSH, CDR2 LQKENI. Deletions cut 4 bases from V and 3 bases from J, with 6 bases between. CDR3 size: 13 residues.

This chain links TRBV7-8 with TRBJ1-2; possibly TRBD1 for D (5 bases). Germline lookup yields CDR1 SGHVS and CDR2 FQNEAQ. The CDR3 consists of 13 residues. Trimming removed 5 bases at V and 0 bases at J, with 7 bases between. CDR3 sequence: CASSATANYGYTF. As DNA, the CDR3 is TGTGCCAGCAGCGCGACAGCTAACTATGGCTACACCTTC.